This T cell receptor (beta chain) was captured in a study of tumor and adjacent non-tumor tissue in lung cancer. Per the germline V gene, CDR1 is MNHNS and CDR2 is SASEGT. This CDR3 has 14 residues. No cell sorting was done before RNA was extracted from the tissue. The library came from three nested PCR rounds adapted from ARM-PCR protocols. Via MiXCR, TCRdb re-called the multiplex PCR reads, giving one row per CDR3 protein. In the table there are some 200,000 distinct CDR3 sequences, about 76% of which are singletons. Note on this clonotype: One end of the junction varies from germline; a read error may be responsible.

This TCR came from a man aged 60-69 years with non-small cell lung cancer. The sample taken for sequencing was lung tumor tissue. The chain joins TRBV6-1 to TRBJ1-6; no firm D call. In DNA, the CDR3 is TGTGTCAGCAGTGAAAATGGTATTTTCTCACCCCTCCACTTT. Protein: CVSSENGIFSPLHF.